This record concerns one TCR beta chain sequence. This specimen comes from a study of blood T cell repertoires in COVID-19. About the study: Both acute and convalescent COVID-19 samples were obtained from the United States, Italy and Spain. In each case, the material was cDNA or gDNA derived from T cells, B-cell-depleted T cells, or PBMCs.

Per the study methods: Estimated nucleated cell counts came from reference gene primer amplification. Sequenced by immunoSEQ multiplex PCR; TCRdb stores in-frame clones only, minus some. V and J calls and clone size are copied from that table; D and trimming were computed from the DNA. This table holds over 200,000 clones, around 90% found once. V lost 4 bases and J lost 5, with 8 bases in between. The CDR3 is 12 residues long. Germline V CDR1 and CDR2: KGHSY, FQNENV. The V and J genes are TRBV16 and TRBJ1-2; D is possibly TRBD1 (6 bases). The TCR comes from a woman in her late teens or twenties who had recovered from COVID-19. The sample consisted of peripheral blood. The CDR3 loop reads CASSPQGYGYTF. For the CDR3, the DNA is TGTGCCAGCAGCCCCCAGGGGTATGGCTACACCTTC.